A single sample is the source of the 31 T cell receptor beta chains below, sequenced in a study of post-analysis software for immune sequencing data. Unique-molecular-identifier-tagged TCR beta cDNA libraries were used. TCRdb reanalysed the PCR reads using MiXCR and keeps one entry per CDR3 protein. The sample lists approximately 260,000 distinct CDR3 sequences, 30% to 45% occurring once. Antigens for these TCRs are unknown. Findings and limits, study-wide: Among four or five TRBV segments more frequent in patients than controls were TRBV5-6, TRBV5-1 and TRBV20-1.

Specimen: blood. Receptors originate from a girl under 18 with multiple sclerosis.

In its sample, this clonotype was seen many times. The rearrangement joins TRBV25-1 to TRBJ2-3; TRBD1 agrees at 10 bases. CDR1 MGHDK and CDR2 SYGVNS come from the germline V gene. The trim removed 4 bases at V and 3 bases at J, leaving 7 bases unmatched. This CDR3 comprises 16 residues. The CDR3 nucleotides are TGTGCCAGCAGTGCCGGGGGACAGGGGTGGACAGATACGCAGTATTTT. Its protein product is CASSAGGQGWTDTQYF. Filled out from reference TRBV25-1 and TRBJ2-3, the complete variable domain reads EADIYQTPRYLVIGTGKKITLECSQTMGHDKMYWYQQDPGMELHLIHYSYGVNSTEKGDLSSESTVSRIRTEHFPLTLESARPSHTSQYLCASSAGGQGWTDTQYFGPGTRLTVL.

About this clonotype itself: At one end, the junction sequence differs from germline, possibly due to a read error. The rearrangement uses TRBV20-1 and TRBJ2-1, with unresolved D. Germline V lookup: CDR1 DFQATT, CDR2 SNEGSKA (reference sequence). The CDR3 sequence is 12 residues long. CDR3 nucleotides: TGCAGGGCTAGAGATAACGGAGTGGAGCAGTTCTTC. Amino acids: CRARDNGVEQFF.

This clonotype was observed at least ten times. This chain joins TRBV14 and TRBJ2-1; no clear D gene. Germline loops: CDR1 SGHDN, CDR2 FVKESK. Trimming removed 4 bases at V and 4 bases at J, with 14 bases between. CDR3 length: 15 amino acids. For the CDR3, the DNA is TGTGCCAGCAGCCCCCCTGGACGCTTTTACAATGAGCAGTTCTTC. Amino acid sequence: CASSPPGRFYNEQFF.

This clonotype has ten or more counts. J is TRBJ2-1 and V is TRBV7-2; the match to TRBD2 covers 7 bases. Germline assignment: CDR1 SGHTA and CDR2 FQGNSA. Trimming at V came to 7 bases and at J to 0 bases, leaving 6 bases not matched to a gene. The CDR3 contains 15 residues. The CDR3 spells CASTTSVLSYNEQFF. CDR3 coding DNA: TGTGCCAGCACCACTAGCGTACTCTCCTACAATGAGCAGTTCTTC.

The V call is TRBV6-5, the J call TRBJ1-1, with D maybe TRBD1 (6 bases). CDR3 size: 15 residues. The V end was cut by 0 bases, the J end by 0 bases, with 8 bases between. Germline CDR1 and CDR2: MNHEY and SVGAGI. Written as DNA, the CDR3 is TGTGCCAGCAGTTACTCGCGACAGGTGAACACTGAAGCTTTCTTT. Amino acids: CASSYSRQVNTEAFF.

The chain has TRBV6-2 or TRBV6-3 and TRBJ2-5, with D unresolved. The DNA end favors TRBJ2-7, so the J call may be wrong. In germline, CDR1 is MNHEY, CDR2 SVGEGT. The length of the CDR3 is 13 residues. This CDR3 is CASSYSHLYEQYF. Written as DNA, the CDR3 is TGTGCCAGCAGTTACTCCCACCTTTACGAGCAGTACTTC.

This clonotype was seen a single time. The chain has TRBV27 and TRBJ2-5; D remains ambiguous. The V gene's germline CDR1 is MNHEY and CDR2 SMNVEV (reference sequence). The V end lost 0 bases, the J end lost 13 bases, and 21 bases lay between the germline ends. The CDR3 contains 15 residues. The CDR3 here is CASSLSGPSYNERYF. The CDR3 DNA reads as TGTGCCAGCAGTTTATCGGGTCCCTCCTACAATGAGCGGTACTTC.

This clonotype was picked up a small number of times. A much larger clone lies one base from this, so it may be a read error. Here the CDR3 DNA reads TGCAGTGTTCTTTTCGGGACTAACGGCTACAATGAGCAGTTCTTC. As protein: CSVLFGTNGYNEQFF. The genes are TRBV20-1 and TRBJ2-1, with 7 positions matching TRBD2. V was pared by 7 bases and J by 3 bases, with 12 bases of the junction left unmatched. This CDR3 contains 15 residues. Germline V CDR1 and CDR2: DFQATT, SNEGSKA (reference sequence).

The chain has TRBV3-1 and TRBJ1-6; 10 bases are a match to TRBD1. This CDR3 is 15 amino acids long. V dropped 2 bases and J dropped 18; count of bases not matched to a gene: 13. Germline V CDR1 and CDR2: LGHDT, YNNKEL (reference sequence). CDR3 nucleotide sequence: TGTGCCAGCAGCCAACCCTCCGGGACAGGGGTTTCCCCCCACTTT. Residues: CASSQPSGTGVSPHF. Based on the CDR3 plus reference TRBV3-1 and TRBJ1-6, the full variable domain is DTAVSQTPKYLVTQMGNDKSIKCEQNLGHDTMYWYKQDSKKFLKIMFSYNNKELIINETVPNRFSPKSPDKAHLNLHINSLELGDSAVYFCASSQPSGTGVSPHFGNGTRLTVT.

The V and J genes are TRBV20-1 and TRBJ1-5, with TRBD1 as a possible D gene (5 bases). V shed 3 bases and J shed 2 bases, with 17 bases lying between them. The CDR3 sequence is 16 residues long. Germline lookup yields CDR1 DFQATT and CDR2 SNEGSKA (reference sequence). CDR3 sequence reads: CSASRAGFGGNQPQHF. Here the CDR3 DNA reads TGCAGTGCTAGTAGGGCAGGGTTCGGCGGCAATCAGCCCCAGCATTTT.

This clonotype was counted at least ten times. The chain joins TRBV7-3 to TRBJ2-5; D gene uncertain. Between the trimmed V and J ends, which lost 6 bases and 5 bases, there was a span of 19 bases. The CDR3 covers 15 residues. CDR1 and CDR2 from the germline V gene are SGHTA and FQGTGA. CDR3 coding DNA: TGTGCCAGCAGGCCTCGACGGATGAATACGGAGACCCAGTACTTC. Protein sequence: CASRPRRMNTETQYF.

The chain uses TRBV4-1 and TRBJ2-5; no clear D. Trimming stripped 0 bases from V and 5 bases from J, with 10 bases between. The germline CDR1 and CDR2 sequences are MGHRA and YSYEKL. This CDR3 comprises 14 residues. In DNA, the CDR3 is TGCGCCAGCAGCCAAGAGGGTTACCGGGAGACCCAGTACTTC. Encoded protein: CASSQEGYRETQYF.

The sample holds many counts of this clonotype. The chain is built from TRBV10-3 and TRBJ2-5, with 12 bases identical to TRBD1. V was clipped by 8 bases and J by 4 bases; unmatched bases: 5. The CDR3 sequence is 14 residues long. Germline lookup yields CDR1 ENHRY and CDR2 SYGVKD. The CDR3 DNA follows: TGTGCCATCGGGACAGGGGGCGTGGGAGAGACCCAGTACTTC. Translation: CAIGTGGVGETQYF.

A word on this clonotype: This may be a read error, as it is one base from a much larger clone. The rearrangement joins TRBV9 to TRBJ2-1; TRBD1 agrees at 8 bases. The last part of the DNA fits TRBJ2-7 better; the J call may be wrong. CDR1 SGDLS and CDR2 YYNGEE come from the germline V gene. The CDR3 totals 16 residues. CDR3 residues: CASSTRTGKGYNEQYF. The CDR3 DNA is TGTGCCAGCAGCACCCGGACAGGGAAGGGCTACAATGAGCAGTACTTC.

This clonotype was picked up many times. V usage is TRBV15 and J usage is TRBJ2-3; 10 positions agree with TRBD2. With V trimmed by 9 bases and J by 10 bases, 13 bases remained unmatched. Germline V CDR1 and CDR2: LNHNV, YYDKDF (reference sequence). The CDR3 extends over 14 amino acids. The CDR3, as DNA: TGTGCCACGGCTCCTTCTAGCGGGAGTATTCCGCAGTATTTT. It is translated as CATAPSSGSIPQYF. The full variable domain, rest sourced from reference TRBV15 and TRBJ2-3, is DAMVIQNPRYQVTQFGKPVTLSCSQTLNHNVMYWYQQKSSQAPKLLFHYYDKDFNNEADTPDNFQSRRPNTSFCFLDIRSPGLGDTAMYLCATAPSSGSIPQYFGPGTRLTVL.

At least ten counts were recorded for this clonotype. V and J are TRBV20-1 and TRBJ2-1, with TRBD1 matching 7 bases. Germline V lookup: CDR1 DFQATT, CDR2 SNEGSKA (reference sequence). The CDR3 sequence is 12 residues long. V lost 3 bases to trimming and J lost 10 bases; unmatched junction nucleotides: 6. This CDR3 is CSARRGQWEQFF. CDR3 bases: TGCAGTGCTAGGAGGGGGCAGTGGGAGCAGTTCTTC.

The chain joins TRBV7-9 to TRBJ1-2, with 12 bases fitting TRBD1. The CDR3 extends over 15 amino acids. The ends lost 3 bases at V and 8 bases at J; junction bases unmatched: 7. The V gene's germline CDR1 is SEHNR and CDR2 FQNEAQ (reference sequence). CDR3 loop: CASSLGGQGALGYTF. DNA of the CDR3: TGTGCCAGCAGCTTGGGGGGACAGGGGGCTCTCGGCTACACCTTC. Drawing the rest from reference TRBV7-9 and TRBJ1-2, the complete variable domain is DTGVSQNPRHKITKRGQNVTFRCDPISEHNRLYWYRQTLGQGPEFLTYFQNEAQLEKSRLLSDRFSAERPKGSFSTLEIQRTEQGDSAMYLCASSLGGQGALGYTFGSGTRLTVV.

The chain joins TRBV4-1 to TRBJ2-2; 11 bases fit TRBD2. Germline loops: CDR1 MGHRA, CDR2 YSYEKL. This CDR3 has 17 residues. V lost 3 bases and J lost 4; bases outside the gene matches: 7. CDR3 DNA sequence: TGCGCCAGCAGCCATTCCGACACTAGCGGGAGCACCGGGGAGCTGTTTTTT. Protein sequence: CASSHSDTSGSTGELFF.

Comment on this clonotype: This may be a read error: a much more frequent sequence differs by one nucleotide. The chain is built from TRBV28 and TRBJ2-7; D is unresolved. Germline CDR1 MDHEN, CDR2 SYDVKM. The length of the CDR3 is 11 residues. Written as DNA, the CDR3 is TGTGCCAGCAGTTTCAACAGAGAGCACTACTTC. Protein product: CASSFNREHYF.

The chain joins TRBV24-1 to TRBJ2-6, with 8 positions matching TRBD1. The junction had 5 bases not matched to a gene; V was cut back by 4 bases and J by 1 base. Germline V gene lookup returns CDR1 KGHDR and CDR2 SFDVKD. CDR3 length: 17 residues. The CDR3 sequence: CATSDTGQGSGANVLTF. CDR3 bases: TGTGCCACCAGTGACACTGGACAGGGATCTGGGGCCAACGTCCTGACTTTC.

The V call is TRBV5-1, the J call TRBJ2-1; 10 bases are a match to TRBD2. Trimming removed 1 base from V and 9 bases from J; junction bases left unmatched: 7. The CDR3 totals 15 residues. CDR1 SGHRS and CDR2 YFSETQ come from the germline V gene. This CDR3 reads CASSLSTSGLGEQFF. The CDR3 coding sequence is TGCGCCAGCAGCTTGTCGACTAGCGGGTTGGGTGAGCAGTTCTTC.

The rearrangement joins TRBV7-6 to TRBJ1-1, with 7 nucleotides matching TRBD1. The CDR3 sequence is 14 residues long. Germline CDR1 and CDR2: SGHVS and FNYEAQ. J lost 3 bases, V lost 2 bases, and 3 bases had no gene match. CDR3 sequence: CASSLNDRDTEAFF. The CDR3 coding sequence is TGTGCCAGCAGCTTAAACGACAGGGACACTGAAGCTTTCTTT.

This clonotype was picked up a small number of times. Given a much more abundant clone one base away, this may be a read error. The chain uses TRBV10-3 and TRBJ2-1, with D perhaps TRBD2 (5 bases). The DNA end lines up better with TRBJ2-7; the J call may be wrong. The CDR3 has 14 residues. CDR1 is ENHRY, CDR2 SYGVKD, per germline. In DNA form, the CDR3 reads TGTGCCATCAATCCGGGGAGCTCCTACAATGAGCAGTACTTC. Translation: CAINPGSSYNEQYF.

This clonotype was counted at least ten times. V usage is TRBV20-1 and J usage is TRBJ1-1; 10 bases line up with TRBD1. In germline, CDR1 is DFQATT, CDR2 SNEGSKA (reference sequence). Trimming took 5 bases from V and 1 from J; bases not matched to a gene: 7. The length of the CDR3 is 15 residues. CDR3 sequence: CSAFDRGRSNTEAFF. The CDR3 DNA reads as TGCAGTGCTTTTGACAGGGGGCGGTCGAACACTGAAGCTTTCTTT.

V usage is TRBV9 and J usage is TRBJ2-2; 10 bases agree with TRBD2. CDR1 SGDLS and CDR2 YYNGEE come from the germline V gene. This CDR3 region has 15 residues. Trimming cost V 4 bases and J 7 bases; bases outside gene matches: 7. The CDR3 protein is CASSLGGLANGELFF. The CDR3 nucleotides read TGTGCCAGCAGCCTAGGGGGACTAGCGAACGGGGAGCTGTTTTTT.

The chain joins TRBV30 to TRBJ2-5, with 10 bases aligning to TRBD2. With 2 bases clipped from V and 5 bases from J, the junction kept 5 bases outside the gene matches. Germline CDR1 is GTSNPN and CDR2 is SVGIG (reference sequence). The CDR3 extends over 14 amino acids. CDR3 residues: CAWSTAGGPETQYF. The CDR3 DNA reads as TGTGCCTGGAGTACAGCGGGAGGGCCGGAGACCCAGTACTTC.

As regards this clonotype: Sequence at one end of the junction differs from germline and may be a read error. V is TRBV5-1 and J is TRBJ1-2; 7 bases line up with TRBD1. This CDR3 comprises 17 residues. Germline V lookup: CDR1 SGHRS, CDR2 YFSETQ. CDR3: CASSGGTAIPSNYGHTF. CDR3 DNA sequence: TGCGCCAGCAGCGGAGGGACAGCGATACCCTCTAACTATGGCCACACCTTC.

The V gene is TRBV7-9, the J gene TRBJ2-1, with D tentatively TRBD2 (5 bases). This CDR3 has 15 residues. The germline V gene encodes CDR1 SEHNR and CDR2 FQNEAQ (reference sequence). V was clipped by 3 bases and J by 15 bases, with 24 bases between them. CDR3 residues: CASSFEISSPRDLFF. CDR3 coding DNA: TGTGCCAGCAGCTTTGAAATCTCTAGTCCCCGGGATCTGTTCTTC.

Worth noting for this clonotype: This could be a read error, since a much larger clone is one nucleotide away. Because the CDR3 is missing its conserved closing phenylalanine or tryptophan, this is likely a read error. CDR3 DNA: TGCAGTGCTAGAAATCCAGTTAACGGAGATACGCAGTATTTG. It encodes CSARNPVNGDTQYL. The chain uses TRBV20-1 and TRBJ2-3; D ambiguous. CDR1 DFQATT and CDR2 SNEGSKA come from the germline V gene (reference sequence). The V end lost 2 bases, the J end lost 5 bases, and 14 bases lay between the germline ends. This CDR3 has 14 amino acids.

This clonotype appeared a few times. V and J are TRBV9 and TRBJ2-2, with 14 nucleotides matching TRBD2. The ends lost 3 bases at V and 4 bases at J; junction bases unmatched: 5. Germline CDR1 is SGDLS and CDR2 is YYNGEE. This CDR3 has 17 amino acids. This CDR3 reads CASSGRTSGRSTGELFF. In DNA, the CDR3 is TGTGCCAGCAGCGGCCGGACTAGCGGGAGGAGCACCGGGGAGCTGTTTTTT.

This clonotype was observed many times. The chain uses TRBV4-2 and TRBJ1-2; D remains unclear. The CDR3 runs 12 residues. Germline CDR1 is LGHNA and CDR2 is YNFKEQ. Trimming removed 1 base at V and 7 bases at J, with 7 bases between. Here the CDR3 reads CASSQVNSGYTF. Written as DNA, the CDR3 is TGTGCCAGCAGCCAAGTCAACAGTGGCTACACCTTC.